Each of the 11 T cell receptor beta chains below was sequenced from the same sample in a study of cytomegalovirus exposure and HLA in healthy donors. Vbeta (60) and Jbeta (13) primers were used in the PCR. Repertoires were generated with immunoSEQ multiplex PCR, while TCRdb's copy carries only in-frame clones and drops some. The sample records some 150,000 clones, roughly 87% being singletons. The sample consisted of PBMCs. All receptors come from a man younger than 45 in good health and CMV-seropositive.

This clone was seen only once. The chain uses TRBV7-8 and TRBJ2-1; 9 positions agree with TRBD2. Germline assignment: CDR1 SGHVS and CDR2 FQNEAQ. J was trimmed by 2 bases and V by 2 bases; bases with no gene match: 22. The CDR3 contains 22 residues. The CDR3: CASSLRSAPGWGAGGTYNEQFF. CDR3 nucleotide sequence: TGTGCCAGCAGCTTAAGGAGCGCCCCCGGGTGGGGAGCGGGAGGAACCTACAATGAGCAGTTCTTC.

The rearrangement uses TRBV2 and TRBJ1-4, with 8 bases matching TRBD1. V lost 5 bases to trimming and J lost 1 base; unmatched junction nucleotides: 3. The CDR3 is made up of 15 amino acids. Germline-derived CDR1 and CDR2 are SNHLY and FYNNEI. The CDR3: CASSLQGGTNEKLFF. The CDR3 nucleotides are TGTGCCAGCAGTTTACAGGGGGGAACTAATGAAAAACTGTTTTTT.

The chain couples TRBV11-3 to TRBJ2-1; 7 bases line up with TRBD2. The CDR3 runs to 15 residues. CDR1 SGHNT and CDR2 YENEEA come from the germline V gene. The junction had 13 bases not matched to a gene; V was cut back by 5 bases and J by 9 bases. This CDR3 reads CASSVQPTSNLEQFF. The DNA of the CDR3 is TGTGCCAGCAGCGTACAACCGACTAGCAACCTTGAGCAGTTCTTC.

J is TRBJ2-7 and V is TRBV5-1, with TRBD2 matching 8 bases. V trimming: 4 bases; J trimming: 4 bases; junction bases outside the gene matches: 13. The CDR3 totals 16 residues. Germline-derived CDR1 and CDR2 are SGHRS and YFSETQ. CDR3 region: CASSPRGGGTLYEQYF. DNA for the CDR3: TGCGCCAGCAGCCCCCGGGGGGGTGGGACATTGTACGAGCAGTACTTC.

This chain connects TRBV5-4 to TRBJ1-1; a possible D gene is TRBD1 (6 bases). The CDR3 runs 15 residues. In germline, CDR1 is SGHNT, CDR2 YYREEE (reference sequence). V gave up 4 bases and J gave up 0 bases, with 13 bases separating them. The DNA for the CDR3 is TGTGCCAGCAGCGCCCCTCAGGGGATGAACACTGAAGCTTTCTTT. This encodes CASSAPQGMNTEAFF.

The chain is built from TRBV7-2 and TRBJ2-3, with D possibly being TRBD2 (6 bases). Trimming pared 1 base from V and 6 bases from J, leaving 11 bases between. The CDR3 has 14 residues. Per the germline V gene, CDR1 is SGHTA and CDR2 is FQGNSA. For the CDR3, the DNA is TGTGCCAGCAGCTTAGAGGCGGGAACCGATACGCAGTATTTT. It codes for CASSLEAGTDTQYF.

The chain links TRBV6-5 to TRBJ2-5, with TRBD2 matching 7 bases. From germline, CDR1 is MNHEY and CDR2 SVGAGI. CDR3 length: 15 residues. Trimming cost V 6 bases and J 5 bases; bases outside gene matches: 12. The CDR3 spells CASSLLAEVGETQYF. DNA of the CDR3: TGTGCCAGCAGCCTTCTAGCGGAAGTAGGGGAGACCCAGTACTTC.

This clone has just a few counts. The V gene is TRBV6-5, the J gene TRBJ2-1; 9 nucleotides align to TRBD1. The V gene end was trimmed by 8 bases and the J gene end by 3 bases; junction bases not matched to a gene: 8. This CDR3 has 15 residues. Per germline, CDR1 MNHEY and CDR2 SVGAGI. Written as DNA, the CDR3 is TGTGCCAGCCGCCAGACGGGACAGGGCTACAATGAGCAGTTCTTC. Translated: CASRQTGQGYNEQFF.

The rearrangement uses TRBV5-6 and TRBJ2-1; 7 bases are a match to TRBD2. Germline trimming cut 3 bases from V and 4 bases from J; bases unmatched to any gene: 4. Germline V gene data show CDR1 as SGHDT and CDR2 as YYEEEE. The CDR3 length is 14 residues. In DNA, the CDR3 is TGTGCCAGCAGCTGGCTAGCGGCTTACAATGAGCAGTTCTTC. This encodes CASSWLAAYNEQFF.

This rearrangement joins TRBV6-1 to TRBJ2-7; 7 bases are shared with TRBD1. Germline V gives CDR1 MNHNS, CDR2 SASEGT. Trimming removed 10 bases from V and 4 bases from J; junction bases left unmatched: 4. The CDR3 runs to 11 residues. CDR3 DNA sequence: TGTGCCACCCACAGGGGATACGAGCAGTACTTC. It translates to CATHRGYEQYF.

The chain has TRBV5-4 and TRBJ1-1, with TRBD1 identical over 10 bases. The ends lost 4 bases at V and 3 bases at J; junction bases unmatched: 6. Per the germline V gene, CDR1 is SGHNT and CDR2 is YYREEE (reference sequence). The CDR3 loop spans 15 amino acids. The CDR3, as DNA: TGTGCCAGCAGCATAAGGACAGGGGGGGACACTGAAGCTTTCTTT. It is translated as CASSIRTGGDTEAFF.